This TCR beta chain came from a study of cytomegalovirus exposure and HLA in healthy donors. General study findings and limits: The investigators catalogued 150 or so TCR beta chains as cytomegalovirus-associated. Owing to their indistinguishability, certain V segments, notably TRBV6-2 and TRBV6-3, were excluded. In a later analysis, HLA-C alleles had the fewest associated TCRs, DRB1 alleles the most. Accurate prediction of most subjects' HLA-A and HLA-B alleles from TCR beta sequences was reported.

The CDR3 consists of 13 residues. V dropped 6 bases and J dropped 1 base, with 9 bases sitting between them. From germline, CDR1 is MGHDK and CDR2 SYGVNS. Worth noting for this clone: Its antigen is as yet unknown.

The PCR employed 60 Vbeta primers together with 13 Jbeta primers. TCRdb keeps only in-frame clones here, not all; method: immunoSEQ multiplex PCR. Of 150,000 or so clones in the sample, over 60% are singletons; the top ten hold approximately 4%. The chain carries TRBV25-1 and TRBJ1-1; D is unclear. The TCR sequence derives from a woman aged 40 to 55 in good health and CMV-seronegative. Sequencing was done on a sample of PBMCs. The CDR3, as DNA: TGTGCCAGCAGCTGGCTAGGGAACACTGAAGCTTTCTTT. The encoded protein is CASSWLGNTEAFF.